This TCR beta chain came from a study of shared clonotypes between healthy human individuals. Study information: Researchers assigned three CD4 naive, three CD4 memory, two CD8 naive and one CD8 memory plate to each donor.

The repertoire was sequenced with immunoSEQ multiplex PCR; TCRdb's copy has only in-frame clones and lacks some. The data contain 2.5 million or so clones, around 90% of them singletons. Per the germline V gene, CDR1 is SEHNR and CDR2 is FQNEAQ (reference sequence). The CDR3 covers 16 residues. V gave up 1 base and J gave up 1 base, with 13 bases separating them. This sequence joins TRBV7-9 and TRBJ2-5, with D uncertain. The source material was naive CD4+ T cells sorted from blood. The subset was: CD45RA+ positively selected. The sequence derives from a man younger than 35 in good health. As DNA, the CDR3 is TGTGCCAGCAGCTTAGGTCTCGCTCGAATCCAAGAGACCCAGTACTTC. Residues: CASSLGLARIQETQYF.